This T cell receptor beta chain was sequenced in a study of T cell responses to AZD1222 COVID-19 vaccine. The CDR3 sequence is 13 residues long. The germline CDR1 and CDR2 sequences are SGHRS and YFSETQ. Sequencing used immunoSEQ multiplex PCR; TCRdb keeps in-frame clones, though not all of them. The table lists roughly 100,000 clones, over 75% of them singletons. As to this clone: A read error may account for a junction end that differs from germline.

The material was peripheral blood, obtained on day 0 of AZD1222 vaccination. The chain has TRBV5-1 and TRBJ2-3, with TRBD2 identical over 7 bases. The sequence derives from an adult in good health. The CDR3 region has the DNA TGCGCCAGCAGCTCCCGGGGGGAAAGGTCTGTTTCTTTT. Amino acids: CASSSRGERSVSF.